This entry concerns a single TCR beta chain. MiXCR, run by TCRdb on the RT-PCR reads, gives a single entry per CDR3 protein. There are roughly 960,000 distinct CDR3 sequences in the sample; under 20% occur only once, and 5% to 6.5% lies in the top ten. This sample was taken from a study of patients and donors after allogeneic stem cell transplantation. The germline gives CDR1 SGHVS, CDR2 FNYEAQ. The J segment lost 10 bases and the V segment lost 1 base, leaving 15 bases of the junction unmatched. The CDR3 is made up of 16 amino acids. The sequencing input was blood, either unsorted or a sorted T cell fraction (not recorded which). The receptor comes from a human donor who was either an allogeneic HSCT recipient or a stem cell or donor lymphocyte infusion donor (not recorded which). It is not recorded whose cells these are; they may come from a transplant donor. The V call is TRBV7-6, the J call TRBJ1-1; 7 bases match TRBD1. The CDR3 loop reads CASSLEGPGGGSGAFF. CDR3 nucleotides: TGTGCCAGCAGCTTAGAAGGTCCAGGGGGGGGCAGTGGAGCTTTCTTT.